This T cell receptor beta chain was identified in a study of cytomegalovirus exposure and HLA in healthy donors. Regarding the study as a whole: The authors later found HLA-associated TCR beta chains more clonally expanded than equally common others.

PCR involved 60 Vbeta and 13 Jbeta primers. Under the authors' procedure: In a later analysis, 80 million or so unique TCR beta chains included roughly 11 million shared by two or more donors. Profiled with immunoSEQ multiplex PCR; TCRdb holds only in-frame clones, not every one. V and J calls and clone size come straight from that table; D and trimming were deduced from the DNA. This table has fewer than 200,000 clones, over 80% appearing once. V was pared by 5 bases and J by 4 bases, with 30 bases between. This CDR3 has 21 residues. Per germline, CDR1 SGHVS and CDR2 FQNEAQ. As concerns this clone: Its antigen is undetermined.

The TCR was taken from a woman aged 50 to 60 in good health and CMV-seropositive. Sequencing input: PBMCs. The V gene is TRBV7-8, the J gene TRBJ2-6; the D gene could be TRBD1 or TRBD2 (10 bases each). Here the CDR3 reads CASSVDRGRTSGNAGANVLTF. DNA for the CDR3: TGTGCCAGCAGCGTTGACAGGGGGCGCACTAGCGGGAATGCCGGGGCCAACGTCCTGACTTTC. Drawing the rest from reference TRBV7-8 and TRBJ2-6, the complete variable domain is GAGVSQSPRYKVAKRGQDVALRCDPISGHVSLFWYQQALGQGPEFLTYFQNEAQLDKSGLPSDRFFAERPEGSVSTLKIQRTQQEDSAVYLCASSVDRGRTSGNAGANVLTFGAGSRLTVL.